This entry is about one T cell receptor (beta chain). Its antigen is not identified. The data stem from a study of T cell repertoires in cytomegalovirus infection. Study-level findings and limits: In two of eight donors, the top clonotype was HLA-C-restricted CMV-specific.

CDR1 and CDR2 (germline): SGHKS, YYEKEE (reference sequence). Trimming stripped 4 bases from V and 6 bases from J, with 10 bases between. The CDR3 length is 13 residues. MiXCR, applied by TCRdb to the reads, yields one record per CDR3 protein. The sample gives about half a million distinct CDR3 sequences, 33% of which show up once; about 17% is in the top ten. The sample consisted of cultured PBMCs, taken from culture after CMV antigen stimulation. The TCR originated in a human donor in good health (CMV status not recorded). Some clones in this sample may be carry-over from other donors' samples. V gene TRBV5-5 combines with J gene TRBJ1-4; no firm D call. CDR3 DNA: TGTGCCAGCAGCCAGAGGGTTGATGAAAAACTGTTTTTT. As protein: CASSQRVDEKLFF.